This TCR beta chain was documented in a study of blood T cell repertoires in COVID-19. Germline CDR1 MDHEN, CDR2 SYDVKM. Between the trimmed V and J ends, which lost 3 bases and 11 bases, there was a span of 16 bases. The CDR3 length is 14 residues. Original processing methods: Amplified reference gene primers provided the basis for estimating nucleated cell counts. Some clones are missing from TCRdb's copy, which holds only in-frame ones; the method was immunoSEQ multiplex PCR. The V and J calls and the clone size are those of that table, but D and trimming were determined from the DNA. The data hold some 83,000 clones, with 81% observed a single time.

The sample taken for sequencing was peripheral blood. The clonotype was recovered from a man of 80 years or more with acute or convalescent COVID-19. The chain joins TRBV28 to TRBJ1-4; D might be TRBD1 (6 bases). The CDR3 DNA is TGTGCCAGCAGTTTGGTTGCGGGGGCGGAGAAACTGTTTTTT. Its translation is CASSLVAGAEKLFF.